What follows are 2 T cell receptor beta chains derived from one specimen sequenced in a study of CD8+ T cells in alopecia areata. Isolated RNA was reverse transcribed into cDNA used as the sequencing template. The protocol was immunoSEQ multiplex PCR, while the TCRdb copy is restricted to in-frame clones and leaves out a portion. The sample has roughly 200,000 clones; less than 45% are singletons. Described treatment: oral pan-JAK inhibitor, 5-10 mg twice daily. The material sequenced was CD4+ T cells sorted from blood, taken around week 34, from a patient treated with tofacitinib. The receptors come from a human donor with alopecia areata.

V gene TRBV18 combines with J gene TRBJ1-6; 7 bases map to TRBD1. From germline, CDR1 is KGHSH and CDR2 LQKENI. With 3 bases clipped from V and 11 bases from J, the junction kept 10 bases outside the gene matches. This CDR3 spans 15 amino acids. The CDR3 sequence: CASSPEDRWRPPLHF. CDR3 in DNA: TGTGCCAGCTCACCCGAGGACAGGTGGCGTCCACCCCTCCACTTT.

The chain combines TRBV15 with TRBJ2-3; D is unresolved. The V gene lost 0 bases and the J gene lost 9 bases, with 16 bases spanning the gap. The CDR3 spans 15 residues. Germline CDR1 is LNHNV and CDR2 is YYDKDF (reference sequence). The CDR3 here is CATSRDGRPSGTQYF. For the CDR3, the DNA is TGTGCCACCAGCAGAGATGGACGGCCGAGTGGGACGCAGTATTTT. Combining the CDR3 with reference TRBV15 and TRBJ2-3 gives the whole variable domain DAMVIQNPRYQVTQFGKPVTLSCSQTLNHNVMYWYQQKSSQAPKLLFHYYDKDFNNEADTPDNFQSRRPNTSFCFLDIRSPGLGDTAMYLCATSRDGRPSGTQYFGPGTRLTVL.